Included here is one T cell receptor beta chain sequence, with context. This CDR3 comprises 14 residues. Germline assignment: CDR1 MNHEY and CDR2 SVGEGT. TRAV and TRBV primers primed cDNA for both TCRalpha and TCRbeta. Both a constant-region primer and a V-primer adapter served to amplify TCRs across roughly 20 PCR cycles. Amplification of isolated mRNA was accomplished via in vitro transcription. From the reads, TCRdb called clonotypes with MiXCR, one entry per CDR3 protein. This sample has approximately 14,000 distinct CDR3 sequences, with roughly 70% found just once. The data were taken from a study of low-dose radiotherapy and immunotherapy resistance in tumors. Study summary: Members of Cohort 2 were treated with 1 Gy per fraction every two weeks; their total was 13 Gy over 26 weeks. Oral administration of aspirin 300 mg daily occurred for four cycles, commencing at cycle 1 day 1.

Those who qualified had advanced solid tumors (lacking tumor-infiltrating lymphocytes). The TCR originated in a human donor with advanced metastatic prostate, ovarian, gallbladder or colorectal cancer (not recorded which). This table probably holds off-target reads from a library built for another chain. This rearrangement joins TRBV6-2 or TRBV6-3 to TRBJ2-2; D is unclear. The CDR3 nucleotides read TGTGCAGCCCGGTGGACGGCGAACACCGGGGAGCTGTTTTTT. Its protein is CAARWTANTGELFF.